This T cell receptor (beta chain) stems from a study of cytomegalovirus exposure and HLA in healthy donors. Looking at the study overall: Unique TCR beta sequences numbering 95 million to 130 million came from 150 million to 200 million T cells in an earlier analysis. Findings of the study overall: The classifier was said to identify cytomegalovirus status with high specificity and sensitivity. Earlier analysis looked at TCR beta V segments, and most were productive about 90% or about 30% of the time.

Germline lookup yields CDR1 SGHRS and CDR2 YFSETQ. The CDR3 spans 18 residues. V was clipped by 2 bases and J by 0 bases; unmatched bases: 5. Notes on this clone: Its antigen is unknown.

PCR was performed using 60 Vbeta and 13 Jbeta primers. This table comes from immunoSEQ multiplex PCR, and its TCRdb copy is limited to in-frame clones, with some not included. The table shows 95,000 to 150,000 clones, with 50% to 80% occurring only once. This clonotype was obtained from a woman aged 35 to 49 in good health and CMV-seropositive. The sequencing sample was made of PBMCs. This sequence joins TRBV5-1 and TRBJ1-4; 12 positions match TRBD1. The CDR3 is CASSFGDRGHTTNEKLFF. CDR3 in DNA: TGCGCCAGCAGCTTTGGGGACAGGGGGCACACAACTAATGAAAAACTGTTTTTT.